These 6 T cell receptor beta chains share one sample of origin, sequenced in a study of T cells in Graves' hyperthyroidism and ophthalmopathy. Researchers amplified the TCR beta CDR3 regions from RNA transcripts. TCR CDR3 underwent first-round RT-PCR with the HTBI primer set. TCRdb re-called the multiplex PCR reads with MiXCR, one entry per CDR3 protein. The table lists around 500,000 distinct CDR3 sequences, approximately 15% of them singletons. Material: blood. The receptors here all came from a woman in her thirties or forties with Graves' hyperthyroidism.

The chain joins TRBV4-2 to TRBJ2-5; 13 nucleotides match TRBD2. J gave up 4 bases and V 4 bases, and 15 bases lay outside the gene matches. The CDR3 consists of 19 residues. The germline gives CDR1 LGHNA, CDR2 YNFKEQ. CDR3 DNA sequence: TGTGCCAGCAGCCTCGGACAGACATTCGGACTAGCGGGAGCAGAGACCCAGTACTTC. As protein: CASSLGQTFGLAGAETQYF.

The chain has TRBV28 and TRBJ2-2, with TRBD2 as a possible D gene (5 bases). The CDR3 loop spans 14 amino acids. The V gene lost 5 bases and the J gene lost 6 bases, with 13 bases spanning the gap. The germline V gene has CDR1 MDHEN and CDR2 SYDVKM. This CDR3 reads CASSPPTGSGELFF. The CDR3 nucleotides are TGTGCCAGCAGTCCTCCCACGGGGTCCGGGGAGCTGTTTTTT.

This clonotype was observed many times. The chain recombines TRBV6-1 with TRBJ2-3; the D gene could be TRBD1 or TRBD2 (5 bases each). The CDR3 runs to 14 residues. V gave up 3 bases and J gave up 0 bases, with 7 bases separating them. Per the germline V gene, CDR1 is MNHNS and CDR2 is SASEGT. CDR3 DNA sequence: TGTGCCAGCAGTGACAGGGACAGCACAGATACGCAGTATTTT. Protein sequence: CASSDRDSTDTQYF.

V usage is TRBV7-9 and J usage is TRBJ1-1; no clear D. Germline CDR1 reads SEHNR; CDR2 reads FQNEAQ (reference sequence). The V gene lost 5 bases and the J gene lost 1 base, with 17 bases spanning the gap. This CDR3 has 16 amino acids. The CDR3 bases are TGTGCCAGCAGCACCTTCTTTCCCCCGTGGAACACTGAAGCTTTCTTT. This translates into CASSTFFPPWNTEAFF.

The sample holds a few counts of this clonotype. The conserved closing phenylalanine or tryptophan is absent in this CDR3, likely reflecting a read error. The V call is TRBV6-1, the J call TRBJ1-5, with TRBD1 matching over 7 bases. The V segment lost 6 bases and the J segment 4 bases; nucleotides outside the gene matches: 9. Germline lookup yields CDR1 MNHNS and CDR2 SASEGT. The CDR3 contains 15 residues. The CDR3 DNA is TGTGCCAGCAGCAAAGGGGGCACTAGTAATCAGCCCCAGCATCTT. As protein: CASSKGGTSNQPQHL.

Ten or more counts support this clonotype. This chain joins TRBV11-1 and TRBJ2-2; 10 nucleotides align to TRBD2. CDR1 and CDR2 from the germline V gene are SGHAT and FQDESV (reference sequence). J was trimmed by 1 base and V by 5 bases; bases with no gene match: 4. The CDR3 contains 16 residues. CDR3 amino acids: CASSPRLAGNTGELFF. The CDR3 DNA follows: TGTGCCAGCAGCCCACGACTAGCGGGGAACACCGGGGAGCTGTTTTTT.